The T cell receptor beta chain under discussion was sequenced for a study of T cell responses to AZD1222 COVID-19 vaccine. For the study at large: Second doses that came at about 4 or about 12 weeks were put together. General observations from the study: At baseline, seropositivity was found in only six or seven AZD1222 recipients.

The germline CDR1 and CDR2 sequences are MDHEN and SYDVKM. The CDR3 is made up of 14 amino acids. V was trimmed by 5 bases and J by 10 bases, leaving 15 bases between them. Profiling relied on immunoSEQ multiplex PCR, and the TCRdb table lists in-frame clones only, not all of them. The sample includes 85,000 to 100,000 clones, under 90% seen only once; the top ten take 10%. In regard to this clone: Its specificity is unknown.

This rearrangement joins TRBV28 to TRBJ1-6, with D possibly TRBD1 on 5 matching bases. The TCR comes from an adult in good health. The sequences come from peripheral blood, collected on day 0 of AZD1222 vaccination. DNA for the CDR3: TGTGCCAGCAGTCCCCGAGGGGTCGAGTCACCCCTCCACTTT. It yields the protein CASSPRGVESPLHF.